This T cell receptor (beta chain) was captured by sequencing in a study of metastatic and nonmetastatic thyroid tumors. None of the patients had undergone any treatment ahead of thyroid surgery. TCRdb re-called clones via MiXCR from the PCR reads. Here the sample spans about 48,000 clones, approximately 20% being singletons. The CDR3 length is 15 residues. The V end was cut by 4 bases, the J end by 0 bases, with 12 bases between. Germline assignment: CDR1 LGHNA and CDR2 YNFKEQ. Many counts were recorded for this clone. Sequenced material: blood. The TCR sequence derives from a male donor with papillary thyroid cancer or a benign thyroid nodule (not recorded which). Some clones in this sample may be carry-over from other donors' samples. This sequence joins TRBV4-2 and TRBJ1-1; D gene unclear. The CDR3: CASSPGRALNTEAFF. Here the CDR3 DNA reads TGTGCCAGCAGCCCCGGGAGGGCCTTGAACACTGAAGCTTTCTTT.